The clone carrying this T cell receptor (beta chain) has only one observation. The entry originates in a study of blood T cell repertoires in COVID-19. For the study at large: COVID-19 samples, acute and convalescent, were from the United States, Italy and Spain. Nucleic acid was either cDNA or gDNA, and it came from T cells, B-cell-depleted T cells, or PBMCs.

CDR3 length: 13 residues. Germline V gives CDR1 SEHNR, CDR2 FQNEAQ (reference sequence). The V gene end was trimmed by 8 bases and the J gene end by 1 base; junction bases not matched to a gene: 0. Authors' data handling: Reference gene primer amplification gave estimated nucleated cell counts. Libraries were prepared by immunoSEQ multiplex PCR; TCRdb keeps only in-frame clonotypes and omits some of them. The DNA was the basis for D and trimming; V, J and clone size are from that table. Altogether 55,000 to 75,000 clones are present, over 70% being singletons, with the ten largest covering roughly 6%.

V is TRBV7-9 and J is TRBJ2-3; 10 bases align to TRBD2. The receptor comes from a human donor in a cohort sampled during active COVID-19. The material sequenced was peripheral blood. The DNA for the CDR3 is TGTGCCAGCGGACTAGCGGGCACAGATACGCAGTATTTT. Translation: CASGLAGTDTQYF.